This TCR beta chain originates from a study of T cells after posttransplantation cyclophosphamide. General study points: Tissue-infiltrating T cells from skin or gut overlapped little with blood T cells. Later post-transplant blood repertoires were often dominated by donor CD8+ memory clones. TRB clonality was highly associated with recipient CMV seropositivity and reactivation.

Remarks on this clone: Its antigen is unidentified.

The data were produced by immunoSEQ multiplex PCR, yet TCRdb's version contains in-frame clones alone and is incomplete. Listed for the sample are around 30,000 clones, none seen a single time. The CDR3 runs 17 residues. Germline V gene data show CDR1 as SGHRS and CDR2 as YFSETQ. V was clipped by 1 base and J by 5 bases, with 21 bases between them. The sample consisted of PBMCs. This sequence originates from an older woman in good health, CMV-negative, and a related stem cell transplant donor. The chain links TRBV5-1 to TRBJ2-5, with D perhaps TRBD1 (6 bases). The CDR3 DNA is TGCGCCAGCAGCTTGAGTCTGGGGGCCTCGGTCGGCGAGACCCAGTACTTC. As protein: CASSLSLGASVGETQYF.